This TCR beta chain stems from a study of Graves' ophthalmopathy and Graves' hyperthyroidism. The study's findings and limits: Most expanded clonotypes from thyroid (those above 0.001 frequency) were also found in blood. A roughly 81% specificity and nearly 90% sensitivity were achieved by a 13-signature model that separated ophthalmopathy from stable hyperthyroidism.

The evidence that diagnosis relied on was clinical symptoms, serum thyroxine, TRAb, thyroid ultrasound and orbital computed tomography. Out of around 9.4 ml of fresh peripheral blood, PBMCs were obtained. With respect to this clonotype: The antigen remains undetermined.

Amplification of the TCR beta CDR3 regions used RNA transcripts (as template). HTBI primers primed a first-round RT-PCR, and a second-round multiplex PCR followed. TCRdb re-called the multiplex PCR reads with MiXCR, one entry per CDR3 protein. This sample carries 650,000 to 800,000 distinct CDR3 sequences, about 38% of them seen once, and the ten largest clones take roughly 3.5%. The sequence was obtained from an adult man with Graves' ophthalmopathy. The sequencing input was peripheral blood.

CDR3 in DNA: TGTGCCACCAGCAGCCCCTCCACCGGGGAGCTGTTTTTT. Translating it yields CATSSPSTGELFF. V and J are TRBV15 and TRBJ2-2; D uncertain. V shed 3 bases and J shed 4 bases, with 6 bases lying between them. The CDR3 extends over 13 amino acids. CDR1 and CDR2 from the germline V gene are LNHNV and YYDKDF (reference sequence).